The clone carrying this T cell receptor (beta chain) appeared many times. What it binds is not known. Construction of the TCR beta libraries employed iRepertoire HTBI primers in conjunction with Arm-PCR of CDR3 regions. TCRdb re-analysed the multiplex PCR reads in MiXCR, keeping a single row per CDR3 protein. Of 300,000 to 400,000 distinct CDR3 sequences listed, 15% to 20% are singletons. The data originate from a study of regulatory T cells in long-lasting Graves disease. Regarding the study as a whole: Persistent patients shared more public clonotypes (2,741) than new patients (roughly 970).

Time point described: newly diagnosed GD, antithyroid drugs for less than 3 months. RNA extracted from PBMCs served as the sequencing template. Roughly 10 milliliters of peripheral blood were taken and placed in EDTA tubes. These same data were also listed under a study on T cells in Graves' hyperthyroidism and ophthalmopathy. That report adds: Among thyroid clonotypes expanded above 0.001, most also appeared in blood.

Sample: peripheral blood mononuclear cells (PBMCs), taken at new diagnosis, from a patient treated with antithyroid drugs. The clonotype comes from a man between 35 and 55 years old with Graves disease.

CDR3 sequence (DNA): TGCGCCAGCAGCCAGGCCCAACTAGCGGGGGGGCTCACAGATACGCAGTATTTT. Translating gives CASSQAQLAGGLTDTQYF. This chain joins TRBV4-1 and TRBJ2-3; TRBD2 agrees at 13 bases. Germline CDR1 and CDR2: MGHRA and YSYEKL. This CDR3 comprises 18 residues. V lost 3 bases, J lost 2 bases, and 8 bases stayed unmatched.